These 9 T cell receptor beta chains share one sample of origin, sequenced in a study of blood T cell repertoires in COVID-19. Profiled with immunoSEQ multiplex PCR; TCRdb holds only in-frame clones, not every one. The data hold about 39,000 clones, with approximately 93% observed a single time. The sequenced material came from peripheral blood. The receptors originated from a human donor with active COVID-19. The donor label of this sample is uncertain.

This rearrangement joins TRBV6-2 or TRBV6-3 to TRBJ1-6; a weak D match, TRBD1 (6 bases). Germline values: CDR1 MNHEY, CDR2 SVGEGT. The CDR3 covers 14 residues. V lost 3 bases, J lost 7 bases, and 10 bases lay in between. The CDR3 nucleotides are TGTGCCAGCAGTTATCCGCAGGGGAATTCACCCCTCCACTTT. The encoded protein is CASSYPQGNSPLHF.

In this sample, this clone turned up once. The chain links TRBV28 to TRBJ2-7; D may be TRBD2 (6 bases). Germline-derived CDR1 and CDR2 are MDHEN and SYDVKM. This CDR3 is built from 12 residues. Trimming pared 8 bases from V and 2 bases from J, leaving 10 bases between. The CDR3 DNA follows: TGTGCCAGCTCCGGGAGTACCTACGAGCAGTACTTC. This sequence encodes CASSGSTYEQYF.

The rearrangement joins TRBV5-4 to TRBJ1-1; 9 nucleotides agree with TRBD1. The CDR3 loop spans 15 amino acids. Germline CDR1 is SGHNT and CDR2 is YYREEE (reference sequence). V gave up 4 bases and J gave up 0 bases; unmatched junction bases: 4. CDR3 sequence reads: CASSVQGALNTEAFF. The CDR3 nucleotides are TGTGCCAGCAGCGTACAGGGGGCGCTGAACACTGAAGCTTTCTTT.

The chain recombines TRBV29-1 with TRBJ1-1; D remains ambiguous. CDR1 is SQVTM, CDR2 ANQGSEA, per germline. The V gene lost 3 bases and the J gene lost 2 bases, with 13 bases spanning the gap. The CDR3 is 14 amino acids. The CDR3: CSVDAASTNTEAFF. The CDR3 bases are TGCAGCGTTGACGCGGCCAGCACAAACACTGAAGCTTTCTTT.

The V gene is TRBV10-3, the J gene TRBJ2-1; D possibly corresponds to TRBD1 (7 bases). Trimming left V 7 bases short and J 3 bases short, with 13 bases between. The CDR3 has 14 amino acids. Germline-derived CDR1 and CDR2 are ENHRY and SYGVKD. CDR3 bases: TGTGCCATCACCGCGGGACAGAACTACAATGAGCAGTTCTTC. Amino acid sequence: CAITAGQNYNEQFF.

V gene TRBV5-1 combines with J gene TRBJ1-2; no clear D. Germline V gives CDR1 SGHRS, CDR2 YFSETQ. V lost 0 bases and J lost 5, with 5 bases in between. This CDR3 comprises 12 residues. In nucleotides, the CDR3 is TGCGCCAGCAGCTTGGAGCCATATGGCTACACCTTC. As protein: CASSLEPYGYTF.

The chain employs TRBV28 and TRBJ2-3; TRBD1 matches at 10 bases. V shed 6 bases, J shed 5 bases, and the junction held 20 bases outside the gene matches. CDR1 is MDHEN, CDR2 SYDVKM, per germline. The CDR3 contains 19 residues. In nucleotides, the CDR3 is TGTGCCAGCAGCCTGCTGCACCGGCCCGGGACAGGGGTGCAAGATACGCAGTATTTT. Encoded protein: CASSLLHRPGTGVQDTQYF.

CDR3 DNA: TGTGCCAGCATGCTCGGGACAGTCCTAAGTTCACCCCTCCACTTT. It encodes CASMLGTVLSSPLHF. This chain uses TRBV2 with TRBJ1-6; 7 positions match TRBD1. The germline CDR1 and CDR2 sequences are SNHLY and FYNNEI. Trimming removed 7 bases from V and 9 bases from J; junction bases left unmatched: 12. The CDR3 contains 15 residues.

This chain uses TRBV11-3 with TRBJ2-4; D unclear. The CDR3 spans 14 residues. The germline V gene has CDR1 SGHNT and CDR2 YENEEA. V dropped 5 bases and J dropped 1 base, with 9 bases sitting between them. For the CDR3, the DNA is TGTGCCAGCAGCGAGTCGCCGGCCAAAAACATTCAGTACTTC. Its translation: CASSESPAKNIQYF.